This paragraph covers one T cell receptor (beta chain) sequence. The data were obtained in a study of blood T cell repertoires in COVID-19. Across the study: Acute and convalescent COVID-19 specimens originated in the United States, Italy and Spain.

V lost 5 bases and J lost 2, with 16 bases in between. The CDR3 is made up of 15 amino acids. The germline CDR1 and CDR2 sequences are SNHLY and FYNNEI. Sequenced by immunoSEQ multiplex PCR; TCRdb stores in-frame clones only, minus some. The sample comprises roughly 63,000 clones, 88% of which are singletons, and about 2.4% rests with the top ten. The sequence came from a human donor in a cohort sampled during active COVID-19. The sequencing input was peripheral blood. The chain joins TRBV2 to TRBJ2-7; possible D gene TRBD1, 6 bases. For the CDR3, the DNA is TGTGCCAGCAGTTCGACAGGCCTGGGGGCCTACGAGCAGTACTTC. Residues: CASSSTGLGAYEQYF.